The clone carrying this T cell receptor (beta chain) was seen a handful of times. Assay used: immunoSEQ multiplex PCR; TCRdb lists only in-frame clones, some missing. The repertoire holds about 92,000 clones, with 82% as singletons. The data are from a study of control samples from healthy donors and cancer patients. The CDR3 extends over 14 amino acids. Germline V gene data show CDR1 as SGHAT and CDR2 as FQNNGV. Trimming shortened V by 7 bases and J by 3 bases, and 16 bases separated the two germline ends. This chain connects TRBV11-2 to TRBJ2-7; D might be TRBD1 or TRBD2, each matching 6 bases. This TCR came from a woman between 55 and 75 years old in good health. The sample taken for sequencing was blood. CDR3: CASTVGAGLYEQYF. The CDR3 DNA reads as TGTGCCAGCACCGTGGGGGCGGGACTCTACGAGCAGTACTTC.